This T cell receptor beta chain was sequenced during a study of T cell responses to AZD1222 COVID-19 vaccine. The study, taken as a whole, reports: Reportedly, nearly half of unique spike TCRs recognized epitopes outside B.1.351/B.1.1.7 mutations. Increased Spike-specific TCR breadth and depth were observed after two AZD1222 doses. A mostly white British donor set with more females was recruited, and clonal diversity was possibly underestimated. Sampling captured repertoires only after the peak T cell response.

The germline CDR1 and CDR2 sequences are MNHEY and SVGAGI. The CDR3 length is 16 residues. The J segment lost 2 bases and the V segment lost 2 bases, leaving 5 bases of the junction unmatched. Generated by immunoSEQ multiplex PCR, the TCRdb table keeps only in-frame clones and is missing some. The sample lists approximately 180,000 clones, about 87% occurring once. Details on this clone: The antigen remains undetermined.

This receptor was taken from an adult who received the MenACWY meningococcal vaccine as a control. The chain is built from TRBV6-5 and TRBJ2-5, with TRBD1 identical over 10 bases. This specimen was peripheral blood, taken 28 days after the second dose of the MenACWY control vaccine. Here the CDR3 reads CASSYGRDRGQETQYF. CDR3 sequence (DNA): TGTGCCAGCAGTTACGGCCGGGACAGGGGTCAAGAGACCCAGTACTTC.